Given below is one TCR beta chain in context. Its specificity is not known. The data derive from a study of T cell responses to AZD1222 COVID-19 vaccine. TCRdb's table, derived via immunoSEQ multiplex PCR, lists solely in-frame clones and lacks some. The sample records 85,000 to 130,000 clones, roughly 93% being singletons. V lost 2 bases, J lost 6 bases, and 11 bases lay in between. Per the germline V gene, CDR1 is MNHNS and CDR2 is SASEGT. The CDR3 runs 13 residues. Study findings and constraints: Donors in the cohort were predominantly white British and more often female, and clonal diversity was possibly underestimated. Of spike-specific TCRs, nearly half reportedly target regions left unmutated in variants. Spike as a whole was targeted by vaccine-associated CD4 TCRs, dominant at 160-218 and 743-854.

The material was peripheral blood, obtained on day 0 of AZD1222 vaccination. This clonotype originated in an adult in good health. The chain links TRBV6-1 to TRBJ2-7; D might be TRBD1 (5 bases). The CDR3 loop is CASSEQGTFEQYF. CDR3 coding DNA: TGTGCCAGCAGTGAACAGGGTACCTTCGAGCAGTACTTC.